Below, 21 T cell receptor beta chains from the same sample are listed, as sequenced in a study of blood T cell repertoires in COVID-19. The assay was immunoSEQ multiplex PCR, and TCRdb's table has in-frame clones only and misses some. This table has 200,000 or so clones, approximately 88% appearing once. The material sequenced was PBMCs or T cells enriched from blood (not recorded which). The receptors were sampled from a woman aged 35 to 49 with acute COVID-19.

This sequence joins TRBV7-8 and TRBJ1-1; D is ambiguous. CDR1 and CDR2 (germline): SGHVS, FQNEAQ. V lost 1 base and J 2 bases, leaving 8 bases between the germline ends. This CDR3 spans 14 amino acids. As DNA, the CDR3 is TGTGCCAGCAGCTTAGTTGAGCAAAACACTGAAGCTTTCTTT. The encoded protein is CASSLVEQNTEAFF.

The V call is TRBV6-5, the J call TRBJ2-7, with D perhaps matching TRBD2 (5 bases). V lost 8 bases and J lost 7, with 18 bases in between. Germline assignment: CDR1 MNHEY and CDR2 SVGAGI. CDR3 length: 13 amino acids. The DNA for the CDR3 is TGTGCCAGCGGGAAGACCGGGGAGATTGAGCAGTACGTC. Translating it yields CASGKTGEIEQYV.

The chain couples TRBV7-9 to TRBJ1-4; the match to TRBD1 covers 9 bases. CDR3 length: 15 residues. Trimming removed 5 bases from V and 12 bases from J; junction bases left unmatched: 13. CDR1 is SEHNR, CDR2 FQNEAQ, per germline (reference sequence). The CDR3 sequence: CASSPRTGGLGELFF. CDR3 DNA: TGTGCCAGCAGCCCGCGCACAGGGGGCCTCGGGGAACTGTTTTTT.

The chain recombines TRBV12-5 with TRBJ2-3; maybe TRBD1 (5 bases). Trimming removed 6 bases at V and 7 bases at J, with 11 bases between. The CDR3 sequence is 12 residues long. CDR1 is LGHNT, CDR2 FRNRAP, per germline. For the CDR3, the DNA is TGTGCTAGTGGCGTAACAGGAAATACGCAGTATTTT. Protein: CASGVTGNTQYF.

The chain carries TRBV5-4 and TRBJ2-3; D call uncertain. Germline CDR1 and CDR2: SGHNT and YYREEE (reference sequence). CDR3 length equals 12 residues. Trimming took 3 bases from V and 4 from J, leaving 6 bases between them. CDR3 residues: CASSSRADTQYF. In DNA form, the CDR3 reads TGTGCCAGCAGCTCACGGGCAGATACGCAGTATTTT.

This clone was found once. The J gene is TRBJ1-2, the V gene TRBV24-1; the match to TRBD1 covers 9 bases. The CDR3 loop spans 15 amino acids. V shed 5 bases and J 6 bases; nucleotides not matched to a gene: 9. The germline V gene encodes CDR1 KGHDR and CDR2 SFDVKD. CDR3 DNA: TGTGCCACCAGTGTACCGGGACAGGGATTGGATGGCTACACCTTC. Its protein is CATSVPGQGLDGYTF.

This sequence joins TRBV7-7 and TRBJ2-5, with 7 bases matching TRBD1. The ends lost 5 bases at V and 0 bases at J; junction bases unmatched: 9. Germline V gene data show CDR1 as SSHAT and CDR2 as FNYEAQ (reference sequence). This CDR3 is built from 16 residues. CDR3 amino acids: CASSPPGQKYQETQYF. The CDR3 DNA is TGTGCCAGCAGCCCCCCGGGACAGAAGTACCAAGAGACCCAGTACTTC.

V gene TRBV5-5 combines with J gene TRBJ1-2, with 7 bases that match TRBD1. The CDR3 has 14 amino acids. Germline CDR1 reads SGHKS; CDR2 reads YYEKEE (reference sequence). With 5 bases clipped from V and 4 bases from J, the junction kept 8 bases outside the gene matches. The CDR3 protein is CASSFGQATYGYTF. CDR3 bases: TGTGCCAGCAGTTTTGGACAGGCGACCTATGGCTACACCTTC.

The rearrangement uses TRBV5-6 and TRBJ2-7; 13 nucleotides line up with TRBD2. CDR3 length equals 17 residues. J lost 2 bases, V lost 4 bases, and 9 bases had no gene match. Germline V CDR1 and CDR2: SGHDT, YYEEEE. The CDR3 loop is CASSAPGLAGNPYEQYV. For the CDR3, the DNA is TGTGCCAGCAGCGCTCCGGGACTAGCGGGAAATCCCTACGAGCAGTACGTC.

The J gene is TRBJ2-7, the V gene TRBV19, with 7 nucleotides matching TRBD2. Trimming at V came to 8 bases and at J to 2 bases, leaving 6 bases not matched to a gene. CDR1 is LNHDA and CDR2 is SQIVND in the germline V gene (reference sequence). This CDR3 has 13 amino acids. In DNA form, the CDR3 reads TGTGCCAGTGGTCCGGGGGGAACCTACGAGCAGTACTTC. This translates into CASGPGGTYEQYF.

V is TRBV10-3 and J is TRBJ1-2, with TRBD1 matching over 7 bases. Looked up from germline, CDR1 is ENHRY and CDR2 is SYGVKD. CDR3 size: 16 residues. Unmatched junction bases numbered 15, after V lost 3 bases and J lost 8 bases. CDR3 DNA sequence: TGTGCCATCAGTGAAACCGGAACGAGACAGGGCGGGGGCTACACCTTC. Translated: CAISETGTRQGGGYTF.

The J gene is TRBJ1-1, the V gene TRBV6-1; D is uncertain. The CDR3 extends over 14 amino acids. Germline lookup yields CDR1 MNHNS and CDR2 SASEGT. V was cut by 0 bases and J by 2 bases, with 7 bases left in between. In DNA form, the CDR3 reads TGTGCCAGCAGTGAAGCTGGACTTAACACTGAAGCTTTCTTT. It is translated as CASSEAGLNTEAFF.

V and J are TRBV10-1 and TRBJ2-7; TRBD2 aligns across 8 bases. With 4 bases clipped from V and 6 bases from J, the junction kept 5 bases outside the gene matches. CDR3 length equals 13 residues. Germline V gene lookup returns CDR1 WNHNN and CDR2 SYGVQD (reference sequence). CDR3 bases: TGCGCCAGCAGTGTGGGACTAGAATCCGAGCAGTACTTC. Translation: CASSVGLESEQYF.

This sequence joins TRBV5-1 and TRBJ2-1, with a possible D match to TRBD2 (5 bases). Trimming shortened V by 6 bases and J by 5 bases, and 21 bases separated the two germline ends. This CDR3 spans 16 amino acids. Germline CDR1 reads SGHRS; CDR2 reads YFSETQ. CDR3 sequence reads: CASTRGWGSLDNEQFF. The DNA for the CDR3 is TGCGCCAGCACCCGGGGTTGGGGTTCGCTCGACAATGAGCAGTTCTTC.

The chain employs TRBV27 and TRBJ1-2; no clear D. V was trimmed by 0 bases and J by 6 bases, leaving 8 bases between them. The length of the CDR3 is 13 residues. Germline lookup yields CDR1 MNHEY and CDR2 SMNVEV (reference sequence). The CDR3: CASSLSKGDGYTF. CDR3 bases: TGTGCCAGCAGTTTATCAAAGGGAGATGGCTACACCTTC.

This clone was observed a handful of times. The chain recombines TRBV19 with TRBJ2-3, with a weak D call TRBD2 (6 bases). The CDR3 has 12 amino acids. Germline assignment: CDR1 LNHDA and CDR2 SQIVND (reference sequence). Trimming removed 4 bases at V and 6 bases at J, with 8 bases between. CDR3 nucleotide sequence: TGTGCCAGTAGTAGGGCGGGGGATACGCAGTATTTT. Translated, it gives CASSRAGDTQYF. The complete variable domain, with remaining parts taken from reference TRBV19 and TRBJ2-3, reads DGGITQSPKYLFRKEGQNVTLSCEQNLNHDAMYWYRQDPGQGLRLIYYSQIVNDFQKGDIAEGYSVSREKKESFPLTVTSAQKNPTAFYLCASSRAGDTQYFGPGTRLTVL.

The chain links TRBV5-5 to TRBJ1-6; TRBD1 aligns across 9 bases. V gave up 0 bases and J gave up 6 bases; unmatched junction bases: 10. The CDR3 extends over 18 amino acids. Germline V gene lookup returns CDR1 SGHKS and CDR2 YYEKEE (reference sequence). The CDR3 region has the DNA TGTGCCAGCAGCTTGGCGAACGCCGGGACAGGGTTTAATTCACCCCTCCACTTT. Protein sequence: CASSLANAGTGFNSPLHF.

This chain connects TRBV5-5 to TRBJ1-2; 11 nucleotides agree with TRBD1. The germline V gene encodes CDR1 SGHKS and CDR2 YYEKEE (reference sequence). The CDR3 consists of 15 residues. With V trimmed by 4 bases and J by 8 bases, 10 bases remained unmatched. The CDR3 is CASSQNLDRGQGYTF. The DNA of the CDR3 is TGTGCCAGCAGCCAAAACCTGGACAGGGGGCAAGGCTACACCTTC.

This clone was detected once. J is TRBJ1-2 and V is TRBV7-2, with D tentatively TRBD1 (5 bases). This CDR3 comprises 14 residues. The V gene's germline CDR1 is SGHTA and CDR2 FQGNSA. Trimming shortened V by 7 bases and J by 7 bases, and 19 bases separated the two germline ends. CDR3 bases: TGTGCCAGCACCCTTCGGGGGGGTGTGGGTGGCTACACCTTC. This codes for CASTLRGGVGGYTF.

This clone was found once. This chain links TRBV3-1 (or the pseudogene TRBV3-2) with TRBJ2-6, with 8 bases aligning to TRBD1. CDR1 and CDR2 (germline): LGHDT, YNNKEL (reference sequence). With V trimmed by 4 bases and J by 4 bases, 3 bases remained unmatched. The CDR3 is 15 amino acids. The CDR3 sequence: CASSRQGSGANVLTF. CDR3 DNA sequence: TGTGCCAGCAGCCGACAGGGGTCGGGGGCCAACGTCCTGACTTTC.

The rearrangement joins TRBV19 to TRBJ2-1; TRBD2 agrees at 11 bases. The CDR3 runs 14 residues. Germline trimming cut 9 bases from V and 5 bases from J; bases unmatched to any gene: 6. Germline V gene sequence: CDR1 LNHDA, CDR2 SQIVND (reference sequence). The CDR3 reads CASTSGLADNEQFF. As DNA, the CDR3 is TGTGCCAGCACGTCGGGACTAGCGGACAATGAGCAGTTCTTC.